Below, 8 T cell receptor beta chains from the same sample are listed, as sequenced in a study of T-cell memory formation after mild COVID-19. MiXCR was run by TCRdb on the 5' RACE reads, yielding one entry per CDR3 protein. The sample lists more than 25,000 distinct CDR3 sequences, less than 8% occurring once. The sample was PBMCs or a T cell subset sorted from them (not recorded which). The source of these receptors is an adult woman who had mild COVID-19 (a few samples of this study predate the infection). Cell type and time point are not known.

This clonotype was picked up many times. The rearrangement links TRBV5-1 to TRBJ2-3, with D perhaps TRBD1 or TRBD2 (6 bases each). CDR1 is SGHRS, CDR2 YFSETQ, per germline. The CDR3 contains 14 residues. V gave up 4 bases and J gave up 5 bases, with 14 bases separating them. CDR3 nucleotide sequence: TGCGCCAGCAGCGGGGGGCGCGCGGGAGATACGCAGTATTTT. Its protein is CASSGGRAGDTQYF.

This clonotype came up many times. This chain uses TRBV20-1 with TRBJ1-1; D is unresolved. Trimming cost V 3 bases and J 5 bases, with 13 bases left between them. The CDR3 length is 13 residues. CDR1 is DFQATT, CDR2 SNEGSKA, per germline (reference sequence). The CDR3 loop reads CSARGVRDTEAFF. As DNA, the CDR3 is TGCAGTGCTAGGGGAGTGCGGGATACTGAAGCTTTCTTT.

Many counts were recorded for this clonotype. The V and J genes are TRBV20-1 and TRBJ2-1, with 7 positions matching TRBD1. Germline values: CDR1 DFQATT, CDR2 SNEGSKA (reference sequence). The trim removed 5 bases at V and 5 bases at J, leaving 9 bases unmatched. This CDR3 spans 14 amino acids. For the CDR3, the DNA is TGCAGTGCTGCCCCGGGACAGCTCGACAATGAGCAGTTCTTC. It codes for CSAAPGQLDNEQFF.

The rearrangement links TRBV11-3 to TRBJ2-7, with D possibly called TRBD1 or TRBD2 (5 bases each). Germline-derived CDR1 and CDR2 are SGHNT and YENEEA. CDR3 length equals 13 residues. Trimming left V 5 bases short and J 2 bases short, with 10 bases between. The CDR3 loop is CASSLRDAYEQYF. CDR3 nucleotides: TGTGCCAGCAGCCTCCGGGACGCCTACGAGCAGTACTTC.

This clonotype was seen just once. This chain links TRBV9 with TRBJ1-3; no clear D gene. CDR1 and CDR2 from the germline V gene are SGDLS and YYNGEE. Trimming took 3 bases from V and 4 from J, leaving 8 bases between them. The CDR3 consists of 13 residues. DNA of the CDR3: TGTGCCAGCAGCGCAAAGGAGGGAAACACCATATATTTT. Translated: CASSAKEGNTIYF.

This clonotype was seen at least ten times. The V gene is TRBV7-6, the J gene TRBJ2-1, with 9 nucleotides matching TRBD2. From germline, CDR1 is SGHVS and CDR2 FNYEAQ. V was clipped by 1 base and J by 5 bases; unmatched bases: 3. CDR3 length: 15 amino acids. The CDR3 loop reads CASSLGGRADNEQFF. The CDR3 DNA reads as TGTGCCAGCAGCTTAGGCGGGAGGGCCGACAATGAGCAGTTCTTC.

This clonotype has ten or more counts. The J gene is TRBJ2-1, the V gene TRBV21-1; the DNA was not compared with TRBD1, the D call given in the table. TRBV21-1 is deemed a pseudogene. The CDR3 spans 16 residues. DNA of the CDR3: TGTGCCAGCAGCAAAGGTGGACAGAGCTCCTACAATGAGCAGTTCTTC. Translated: CASSKGGQSSYNEQFF.

This clonotype was recorded at least ten times. V gene TRBV4-2 combines with J gene TRBJ2-1, with D hard to call. Trimming removed 2 bases from V and 8 bases from J, with 16 bases in between. The length of the CDR3 is 15 residues. Germline-derived CDR1 and CDR2 are LGHNA and YNFKEQ. CDR3 nucleotides: TGTGCCAGCAGCCAAAGACCCGATGCCGCCTATGAGCAGTTCTTC. Protein sequence: CASSQRPDAAYEQFF.